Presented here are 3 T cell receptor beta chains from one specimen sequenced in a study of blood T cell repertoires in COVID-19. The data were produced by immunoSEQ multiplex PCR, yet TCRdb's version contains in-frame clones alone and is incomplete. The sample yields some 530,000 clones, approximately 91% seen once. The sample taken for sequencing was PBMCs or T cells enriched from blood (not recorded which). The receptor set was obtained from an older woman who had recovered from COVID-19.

Here the CDR3 DNA reads TGTGCCAGCTCACCCCAGCCAGGGGACTATGGCTACACCTTC. Translating it yields CASSPQPGDYGYTF. The chain combines TRBV18 with TRBJ1-2, with a weak D call TRBD1 (6 bases). This CDR3 spans 14 amino acids. From germline, CDR1 is KGHSH and CDR2 LQKENI. V was shortened by 3 bases and J by 3 bases, with 11 bases between the two germline ends.

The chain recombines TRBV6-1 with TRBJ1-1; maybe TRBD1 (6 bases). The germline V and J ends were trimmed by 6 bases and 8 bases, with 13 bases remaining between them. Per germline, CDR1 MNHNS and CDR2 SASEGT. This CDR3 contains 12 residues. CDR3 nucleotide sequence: TGTGCCAGCAGCCTTGGACAGTTAGAAGCTTTCTTT. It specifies CASSLGQLEAFF.

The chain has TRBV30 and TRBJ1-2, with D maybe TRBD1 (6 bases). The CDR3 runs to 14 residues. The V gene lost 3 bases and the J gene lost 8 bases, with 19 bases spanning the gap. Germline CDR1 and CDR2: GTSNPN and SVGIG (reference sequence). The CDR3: CAWSQYTGGDGYTF. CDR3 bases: TGTGCCTGGAGCCAATACACGGGGGGCGACGGCTACACCTTC. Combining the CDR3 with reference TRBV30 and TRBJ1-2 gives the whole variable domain SQTIHQWPATLVQPVGSPLSLECTVEGTSNPNLYWYRQAAGRGLQLLFYSVGIGQISSEVPQNLSASRPQDRQFILSSKKLLLSDSGFYLCAWSQYTGGDGYTFGSGTRLTVV.